Below are 14 T cell receptor beta chains sequenced from a single sample in a study of cytomegalovirus exposure and HLA in healthy donors (dated by TCRdb to the late 2010s). Library generation was performed with the immunoSEQ multiplex PCR assay. TCRdb carries this immuneACCESS record with in-frame sequences only. Its versions omit some clonotypes, under half of them owing to an unresolved V gene in the studies checked, with the rest unexplained. For this sample the table gives 150,000 to 200,000 clones, of which roughly 86% were detected only once. The ten largest clones capture about 7.7% of the sample. The sequenced material came from PBMCs. The receptors derive from a man aged 30 to 45 in good health and CMV-seropositive.

V usage is TRBV7-8 and J usage is TRBJ2-7, with D unclear. V lost 5 bases to trimming and J lost 3 bases, with 8 bases between them. This CDR3 is 12 amino acids long. Germline loops: CDR1 SGHVS, CDR2 FQNEAQ. This chain's CDR3 is CASSGTVYEQYF. In DNA form, the CDR3 reads TGTGCCAGCAGCGGAACAGTCTACGAGCAGTACTTC.

This chain joins TRBV7-2 and TRBJ2-1; 14 bases are a match to TRBD2. The germline CDR1 and CDR2 sequences are SGHTA and FQGNSA. After removal of 3 bases from V and 7 bases from J, the junction contained 8 bases not matched to a gene. The CDR3 contains 17 residues. The CDR3 sequence: CASSFHRRLAGGNEQFF. For the CDR3, the DNA is TGTGCCAGCAGCTTCCACCGAAGACTAGCGGGAGGGAATGAGCAGTTCTTC.

The rearrangement links TRBV5-6 to TRBJ2-7; D is uncertain. Trimming shortened V by 4 bases and J by 0 bases, and 5 bases separated the two germline ends. Germline values: CDR1 SGHDT, CDR2 YYEEEE. The CDR3 is made up of 12 amino acids. The CDR3: CASSTGSYEQYF. Here the CDR3 DNA reads TGTGCCAGCAGCACCGGCTCCTACGAGCAGTACTTC.

The genes are TRBV4-1 and TRBJ1-2; TRBD1 agrees at 7 bases. The CDR3 loop spans 15 amino acids. V lost 3 bases, J lost 3 bases, and 7 bases stayed unmatched. Germline V lookup: CDR1 MGHRA, CDR2 YSYEKL. The CDR3 is CASSQEDRMDYGYTF. In nucleotides, the CDR3 is TGCGCCAGCAGCCAGGAGGACAGGATGGACTATGGCTACACCTTC.

The rearrangement links TRBV6-5 to TRBJ1-2; a possible D gene is TRBD1 (5 bases). The CDR3 consists of 13 residues. Germline V gene sequence: CDR1 MNHEY, CDR2 SVGAGI. Trimming left V 2 bases short and J 8 bases short, with 12 bases between. CDR3 bases: TGTGCCAGCAGTTACGGGACTTGGGGCGGCTACACCTTC. This codes for CASSYGTWGGYTF.

This rearrangement joins TRBV6-4 to TRBJ2-2; 7 bases line up with TRBD2. After removal of 2 bases from V and 4 bases from J, the junction contained 1 base not matched to a gene. The CDR3 consists of 14 residues. Germline V lookup: CDR1 MRHNA, CDR2 SNTAGT. The CDR3 nucleotides are TGTGCCAGCAGTGACGGGAGGGCCACCGGGGAGCTGTTTTTT. Translating gives CASSDGRATGELFF.

This clone was recorded once. The chain recombines TRBV27 with TRBJ2-3; D may match TRBD1 or TRBD2 (6 bases each). Germline-derived CDR1 and CDR2 are MNHEY and SMNVEV (reference sequence). The CDR3 covers 14 residues. Trimming cost V 8 bases and J 6 bases, with 18 bases left between them. CDR3 region: CASRGRNGADTQYF. The CDR3 DNA follows: TGTGCCAGCCGGGGGCGGAACGGTGCCGATACGCAGTATTTT.

The V call is TRBV9, the J call TRBJ1-3, with TRBD1 identical over 7 bases. The CDR3 contains 16 residues. J lost 2 bases, V lost 4 bases, and 9 bases had no gene match. Germline V CDR1 and CDR2: SGDLS, YYNGEE. The CDR3 spells CASSPYPGQAGNTIYF. As DNA, the CDR3 is TGTGCCAGCAGCCCCTACCCTGGACAGGCTGGAAACACCATATATTTT. Variable domain in full (rest from reference TRBV9 and TRBJ1-3): DSGVTQTPKHLITATGQRVTLRCSPRSGDLSVYWYQQSLDQGLQFLIQYYNGEERAKGNILERFSAQQFPDLHSELNLSSLELGDSALYFCASSPYPGQAGNTIYFGEGSWLTVV.

This clone was counted between two and nine times. V is TRBV6-1 and J is TRBJ1-1, with 10 bases aligning to TRBD1. Looked up from germline, CDR1 is MNHNS and CDR2 is SASEGT. The V and J ends lost 6 bases and 4 bases, in that order; junction bases with no gene match: 2. This CDR3 has 13 amino acids. The CDR3 spells CASSGQGVTEAFF. In DNA, the CDR3 is TGTGCCAGCAGCGGACAGGGGGTCACTGAAGCTTTCTTT.

The table lists this clone with a count of one. The chain employs TRBV5-4 and TRBJ2-3; the D gene is possibly TRBD1 (5 bases). The CDR3 consists of 16 residues. Trimming left V 6 bases short and J 5 bases short, with 22 bases between. Looked up from germline, CDR1 is SGHNT and CDR2 is YYREEE (reference sequence). The CDR3 protein is CASTMGGRVDRDTQYF. DNA for the CDR3: TGTGCCAGCACCATGGGTGGCAGGGTTGACAGAGATACGCAGTATTTT.

The V call is TRBV11-3, the J call TRBJ2-1; no firm D call. Germline lookup yields CDR1 SGHNT and CDR2 YENEEA. V was pared by 5 bases and J by 5 bases, with 10 bases between. The CDR3 is made up of 13 amino acids. The CDR3 sequence: CASSPDPNNEQFF. Written as DNA, the CDR3 is TGTGCCAGCAGCCCCGACCCAAACAATGAGCAGTTCTTC.

The CDR3 here is CASQGWVTGELFF. In nucleotides, the CDR3 is TGTGCCAGCCAGGGTTGGGTCACCGGGGAGCTGTTTTTT. V gene TRBV28 combines with J gene TRBJ2-2; tentatively, D is TRBD1 (5 bases). This CDR3 is 13 amino acids long. Germline lookup yields CDR1 MDHEN and CDR2 SYDVKM. V shed 8 bases and J shed 4 bases, with 11 bases lying between them.

V usage is TRBV6-4 and J usage is TRBJ2-3; D gene unclear. Germline V gene data show CDR1 as MRHNA and CDR2 as SNTAGT. This CDR3 region has 16 residues. V was pared by 7 bases and J by 1 base, with 18 bases between. The CDR3 sequence is CASITNTAFRTDTQYF. Here the CDR3 DNA reads TGTGCCAGCATTACTAATACGGCCTTTCGCACAGATACGCAGTATTTT.

The chain combines TRBV9 with TRBJ2-7; TRBD2 matches 7 bases. This CDR3 has 16 residues. Germline V gene lookup returns CDR1 SGDLS and CDR2 YYNGEE. V was clipped by 0 bases and J by 1 base; unmatched bases: 7. For the CDR3, the DNA is TGTGCCAGCAGCGTAGAGCCTAGCGGAGTGTCCTACGAGCAGTACTTC. The encoded protein is CASSVEPSGVSYEQYF.